This TCR beta chain was captured in a study of T cells in women clearing cervical HPV infection. Study-level information: Controls gave blood once infection was undetectable; cases at lesion identification.

CDR3 length: 14 amino acids. Unmatched junction bases numbered 10, after V lost 6 bases and J lost 9 bases. CDR1 and CDR2 from the germline V gene are DFQATT and SNEGSKA (reference sequence). Study findings and constraints: TRBV6-7 abundance was lower in cases than controls (around 0.11% versus 0.15%).

immunoSEQ multiplex PCR used an average of around 1,100 ng genomic DNA. The table came from immunoSEQ multiplex PCR; TCRdb's copy has only in-frame clones and leaves some out. The sample table includes about 35,000 clones. As for this clone: The target antigen is unknown. The CDR3 extends 3 residues past the end of the read, so its final part is completed from the germline J gene.

This rearrangement joins TRBV20-1 to TRBJ2-1; 11 nucleotides agree with TRBD2. The sequence was collected from a woman between 18 and 70 years old with a cervical HPV16 infection that either progressed to CIN3+ or cleared (not recorded which). The sample was blood buffy coat. This CDR3 reads CSATFLAGGFEQFF. The sequenced CDR3 bases are TGCAGTGCCACCTTCCTAGCGGGAGGTTTTGAG.